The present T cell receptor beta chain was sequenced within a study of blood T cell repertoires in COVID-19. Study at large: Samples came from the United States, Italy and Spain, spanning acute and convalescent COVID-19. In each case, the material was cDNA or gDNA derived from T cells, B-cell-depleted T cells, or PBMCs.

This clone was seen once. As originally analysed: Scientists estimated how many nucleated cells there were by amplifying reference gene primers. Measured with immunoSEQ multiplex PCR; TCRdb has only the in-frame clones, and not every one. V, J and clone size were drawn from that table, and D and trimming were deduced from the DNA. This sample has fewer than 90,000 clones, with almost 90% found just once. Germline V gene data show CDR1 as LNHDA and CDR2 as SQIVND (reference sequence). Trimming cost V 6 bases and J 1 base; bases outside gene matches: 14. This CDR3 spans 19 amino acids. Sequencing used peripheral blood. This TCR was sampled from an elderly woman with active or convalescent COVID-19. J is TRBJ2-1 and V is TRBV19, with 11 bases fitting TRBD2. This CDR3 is CASSRHSGRARRSYNEQFF. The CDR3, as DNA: TGTGCCAGTAGCCGCCATAGCGGGAGGGCCAGAAGATCCTACAATGAGCAGTTCTTC.